Below, 8 T cell receptor beta chains from the same sample are listed, as sequenced in a study of shared clonotypes between healthy human individuals. The assay was immunoSEQ multiplex PCR, and TCRdb's table has in-frame clones only and misses some. The sample consists of 2 million to 2.5 million clones, under 95% of them appearing once. Source material: naive CD4+ T cells from PBMCs. The sample's subset: CD45RA+ positively selected. These receptor sequences come from a man younger than 35 in good health. Some clones in this sample may be carry-over from other donors' samples.

V usage is TRBV7-3 and J usage is TRBJ2-3, with D perhaps assigned TRBD1 or TRBD2 (5 bases each). CDR1 and CDR2 from the germline V gene are SGHTA and FQGTGA. This CDR3 contains 14 residues. Deletions cut 4 bases from V and 6 bases from J, with 14 bases between. The CDR3 DNA is TGTGCCAGCAGCTCCCGGGACCCAGGGGATACGCAGTATTTT. Its protein product is CASSSRDPGDTQYF. Supplemented by reference TRBV7-3 and TRBJ2-3, the full variable domain reads GAGVSQTPSNKVTEKGKYVELRCDPISGHTALYWYRQSLGQGPEFLIYFQGTGAADDSGLPNDRFFAVRPEGSVSTLKIQRTERGDSAVYLCASSSRDPGDTQYFGPGTRLTVL.

J is TRBJ2-7 and V is TRBV29-1; no clear D. The CDR3 loop spans 13 amino acids. CDR1 and CDR2 from the germline V gene are SQVTM and ANQGSEA. Trimming took off 4 bases at V and 2 bases at J, with 12 bases between the two ends. CDR3 sequence (DNA): TGCAGCGTTGTGCAGGCGACTGCCTACGAGCAGTACTTC. It encodes CSVVQATAYEQYF.

This chain joins TRBV4-1 and TRBJ2-1; TRBD2 matches 11 bases. Germline assignment: CDR1 MGHRA and CDR2 YSYEKL. V dropped 2 bases and J dropped 0; count of bases not matched to a gene: 3. The CDR3 consists of 17 residues. DNA for the CDR3: TGCGCCAGCAGCCAATATACTAGCGGGAGCTCCTACAATGAGCAGTTCTTC. It is translated as CASSQYTSGSSYNEQFF.

With respect to this clone: The sample contains more than one DNA sequence encoding this CDR3. The chain couples TRBV5-1 to TRBJ2-5; 7 positions agree with TRBD2. This CDR3 has 14 amino acids. The germline V gene encodes CDR1 SGHRS and CDR2 YFSETQ. Unmatched junction bases numbered 4, after V lost 4 bases and J lost 1 base. The CDR3 protein is CASSSTGGQETQYF. As DNA, the CDR3 is TGCGCCAGCAGCAGTACGGGGGGCCAAGAGACCCAGTACTTC.

This clone was seen a few times. This chain connects TRBV2 to TRBJ1-1; 8 nucleotides align to TRBD1. Germline V CDR1 and CDR2: SNHLY, FYNNEI. The CDR3 has 13 amino acids. After removal of 10 bases from V and 1 base from J, the junction contained 5 bases not matched to a gene. The CDR3 spells CATDRGGNTEAFF. CDR3 in DNA: TGTGCCACCGACAGGGGTGGGAACACTGAAGCTTTCTTT. The full variable domain, rest sourced from reference TRBV2 and TRBJ1-1, is EPEVTQTPSHQVTQMGQEVILRCVPISNHLYFYWYRQILGQKVEFLVSFYNNEISEKSEIFDDQFSVERPDGSNFTLKIRSTKLEDSAMYFCATDRGGNTEAFFGQGTRLTVV.

This chain joins TRBV7-2 and TRBJ1-2; D is perhaps TRBD1 (5 bases). Germline loops: CDR1 SGHTA, CDR2 FQGNSA. There are 14 residues in the CDR3. Trimming took off 2 bases at V and 4 bases at J, with 11 bases between the two ends. The chain's CDR3 is CASSLNWQGYGYTF. The CDR3, as DNA: TGTGCCAGCAGCTTAAACTGGCAGGGCTATGGCTACACCTTC.

The gene calls are TRBV21-1 and TRBJ2-2; TRBD2, the D gene given by the table, was not confirmed from the DNA. TRBV21-1 is classified as a pseudogene. The CDR3 has 15 amino acids. CDR3: CASSKVVAGDGELFF. In DNA, the CDR3 is TGTGCCAGCAGCAAAGTGGTAGCGGGGGACGGGGAGCTGTTTTTT.

The chain carries TRBV6-1 and TRBJ1-2; D possibly corresponds to TRBD1 (5 bases). V dropped 4 bases and J dropped 6 bases, with 15 bases sitting between them. The germline gives CDR1 MNHNS, CDR2 SASEGT. This CDR3 has 14 residues. CDR3 loop: CASSATTQGNGYTF. The CDR3, as DNA: TGTGCCAGCAGTGCGACTACCCAGGGTAATGGCTACACCTTC.